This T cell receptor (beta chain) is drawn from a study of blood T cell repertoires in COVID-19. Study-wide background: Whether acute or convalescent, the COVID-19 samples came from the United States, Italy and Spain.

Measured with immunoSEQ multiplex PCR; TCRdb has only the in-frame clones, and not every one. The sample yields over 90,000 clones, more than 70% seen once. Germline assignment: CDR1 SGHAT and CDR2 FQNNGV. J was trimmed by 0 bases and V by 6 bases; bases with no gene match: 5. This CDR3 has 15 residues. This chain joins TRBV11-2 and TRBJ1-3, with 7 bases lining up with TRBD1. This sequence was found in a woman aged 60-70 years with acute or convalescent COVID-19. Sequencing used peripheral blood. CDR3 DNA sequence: TGTGCCAGCAGTGGCACAGGGGACTCTGGAAACACCATATATTTT. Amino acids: CASSGTGDSGNTIYF. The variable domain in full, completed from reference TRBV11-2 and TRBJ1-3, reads EAGVAQSPRYKIIEKRQSVAFWCNPISGHATLYWYQQILGQGPKLLIQFQNNGVVDDSQLPKDRFSAERLKGVDSTLKIQPAKLEDSAVYLCASSGTGDSGNTIYFGEGSWLTVV.